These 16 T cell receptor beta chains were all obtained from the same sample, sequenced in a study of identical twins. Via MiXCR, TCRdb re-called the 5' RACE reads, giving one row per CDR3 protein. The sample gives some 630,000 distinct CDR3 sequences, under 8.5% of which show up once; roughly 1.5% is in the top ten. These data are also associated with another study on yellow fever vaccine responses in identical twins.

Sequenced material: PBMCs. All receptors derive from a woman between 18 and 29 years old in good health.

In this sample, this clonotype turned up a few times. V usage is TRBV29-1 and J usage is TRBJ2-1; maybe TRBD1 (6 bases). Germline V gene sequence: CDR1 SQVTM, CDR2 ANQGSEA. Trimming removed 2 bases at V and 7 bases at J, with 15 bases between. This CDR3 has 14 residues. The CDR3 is CSVENWGPRNEQFF. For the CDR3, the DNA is TGCAGCGTTGAAAACTGGGGGCCCAGGAATGAGCAGTTCTTC.

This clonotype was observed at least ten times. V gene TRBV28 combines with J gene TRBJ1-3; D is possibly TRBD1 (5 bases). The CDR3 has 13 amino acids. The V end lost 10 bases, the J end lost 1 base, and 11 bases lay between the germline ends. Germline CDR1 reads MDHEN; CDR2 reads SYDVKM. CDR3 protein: CATGGGSGNTIYF. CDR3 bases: TGTGCCACCGGGGGGGGATCTGGAAACACCATATATTTT. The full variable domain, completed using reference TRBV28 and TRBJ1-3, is DVKVTQSSRYLVKRTGEKVFLECVQDMDHENMFWYRQDPGLGLRLIYFSYDVKMKEKGDIPEGYSVSREKKERFSLILESASTNQTSMYLCATGGGSGNTIYFGEGSWLTVV.

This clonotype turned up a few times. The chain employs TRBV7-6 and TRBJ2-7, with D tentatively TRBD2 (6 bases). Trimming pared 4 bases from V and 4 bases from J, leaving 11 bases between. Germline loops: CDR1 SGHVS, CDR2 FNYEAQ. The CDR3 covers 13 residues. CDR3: CASSWGLQYEQYF. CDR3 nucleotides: TGTGCCAGCAGCTGGGGACTCCAGTACGAGCAGTACTTC.

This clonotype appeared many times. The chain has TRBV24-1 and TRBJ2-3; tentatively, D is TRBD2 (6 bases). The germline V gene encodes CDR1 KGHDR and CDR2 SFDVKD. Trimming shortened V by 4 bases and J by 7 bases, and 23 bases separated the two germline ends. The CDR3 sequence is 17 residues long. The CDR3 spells CATSDREDGGSGYTQYF. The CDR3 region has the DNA TGTGCCACCAGTGACCGTGAGGACGGGGGATCGGGATATACGCAGTATTTT.

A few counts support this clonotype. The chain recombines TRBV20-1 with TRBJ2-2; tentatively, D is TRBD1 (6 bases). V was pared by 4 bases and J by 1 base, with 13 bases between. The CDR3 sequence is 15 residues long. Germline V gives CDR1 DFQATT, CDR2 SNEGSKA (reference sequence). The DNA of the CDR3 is TGCAGTGCTAAAACCGGGACACAGAACACCGGGGAGCTGTTTTTT. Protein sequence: CSAKTGTQNTGELFF.

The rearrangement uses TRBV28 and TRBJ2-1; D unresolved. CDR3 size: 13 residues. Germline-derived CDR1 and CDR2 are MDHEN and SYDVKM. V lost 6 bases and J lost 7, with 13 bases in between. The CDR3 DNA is TGTGCCAGCAGCATTATGGGGTTTAATGAGCAGTTCTTC. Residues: CASSIMGFNEQFF.

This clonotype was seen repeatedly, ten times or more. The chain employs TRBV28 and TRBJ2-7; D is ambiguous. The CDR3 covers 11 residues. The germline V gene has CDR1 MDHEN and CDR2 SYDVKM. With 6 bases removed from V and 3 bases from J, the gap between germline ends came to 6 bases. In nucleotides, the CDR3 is TGTGCCAGCAGCACGGGCTACGAGCAGTACTTC. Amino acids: CASSTGYEQYF.

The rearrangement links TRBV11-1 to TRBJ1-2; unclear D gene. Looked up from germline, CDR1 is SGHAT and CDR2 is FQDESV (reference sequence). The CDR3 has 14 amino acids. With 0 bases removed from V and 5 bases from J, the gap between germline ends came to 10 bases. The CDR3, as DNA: TGTGCCAGCAGCTTAGCGGAAGGAATATATGGCTACACCTTC. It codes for CASSLAEGIYGYTF. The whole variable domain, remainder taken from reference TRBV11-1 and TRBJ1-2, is EAEVAQSPRYKITEKSQAVAFWCDPISGHATLYWYRQILGQGPELLVQFQDESVVDDSQLPKDRFSAERLKGVDSTLKIQPAELGDSAMYLCASSLAEGIYGYTFGSGTRLTVV.

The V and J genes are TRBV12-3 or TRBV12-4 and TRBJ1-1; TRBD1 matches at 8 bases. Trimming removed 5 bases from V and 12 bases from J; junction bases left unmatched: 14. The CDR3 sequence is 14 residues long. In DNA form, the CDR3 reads TGTGCCAGCAGTACTCAGCCCGGACAGGGCGCGACTTTCTTT. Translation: CASSTQPGQGATFF.

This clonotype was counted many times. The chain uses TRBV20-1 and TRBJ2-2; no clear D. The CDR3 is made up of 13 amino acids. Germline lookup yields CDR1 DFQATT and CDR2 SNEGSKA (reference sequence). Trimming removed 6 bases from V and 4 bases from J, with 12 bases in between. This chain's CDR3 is CSAQEAATGELFF. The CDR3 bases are TGCAGTGCCCAAGAGGCGGCCACCGGGGAGCTGTTTTTT.

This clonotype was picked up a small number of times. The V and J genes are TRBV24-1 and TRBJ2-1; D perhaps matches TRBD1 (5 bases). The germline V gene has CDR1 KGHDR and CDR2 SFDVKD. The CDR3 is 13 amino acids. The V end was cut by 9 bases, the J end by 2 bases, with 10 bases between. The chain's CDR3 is CATSVGAYNEQFF. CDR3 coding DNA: TGTGCCACCTCTGTAGGGGCCTACAATGAGCAGTTCTTC.

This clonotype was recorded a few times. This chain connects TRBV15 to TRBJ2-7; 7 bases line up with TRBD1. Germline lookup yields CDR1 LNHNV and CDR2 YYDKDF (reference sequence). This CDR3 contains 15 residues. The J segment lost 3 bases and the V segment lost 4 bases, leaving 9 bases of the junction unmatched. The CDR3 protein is CATSINRGFNYEQYF. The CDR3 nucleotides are TGTGCCACCAGCATAAACAGGGGCTTCAACTACGAGCAGTACTTC.

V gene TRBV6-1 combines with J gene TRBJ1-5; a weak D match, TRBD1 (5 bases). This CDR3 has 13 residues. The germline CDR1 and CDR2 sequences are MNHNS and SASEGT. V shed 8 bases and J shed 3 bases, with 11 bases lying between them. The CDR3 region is CASETAFNQPQHF. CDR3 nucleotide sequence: TGTGCCAGCGAGACAGCTTTCAATCAGCCCCAGCATTTT.

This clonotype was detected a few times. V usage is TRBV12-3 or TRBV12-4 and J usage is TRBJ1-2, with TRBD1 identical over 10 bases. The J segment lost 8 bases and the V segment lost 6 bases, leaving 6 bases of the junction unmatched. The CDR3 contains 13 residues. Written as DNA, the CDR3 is TGTGCCAGCAGGGTCGGACAGGGGGGCGGCTACACCTTC. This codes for CASRVGQGGGYTF.

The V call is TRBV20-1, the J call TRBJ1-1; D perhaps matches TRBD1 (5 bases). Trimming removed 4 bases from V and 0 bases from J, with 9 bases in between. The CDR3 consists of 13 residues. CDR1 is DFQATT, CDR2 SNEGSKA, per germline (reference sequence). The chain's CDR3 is CSANGQLNTEAFF. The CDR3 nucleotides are TGCAGTGCTAACGGACAACTGAACACTGAAGCTTTCTTT.

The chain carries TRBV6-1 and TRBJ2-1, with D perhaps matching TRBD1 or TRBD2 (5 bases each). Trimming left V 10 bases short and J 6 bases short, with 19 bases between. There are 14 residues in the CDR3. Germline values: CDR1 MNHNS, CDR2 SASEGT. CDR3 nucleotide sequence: TGTGCCACCAAACTGGGGGTTGGGTCCAATGAGCAGTTCTTC. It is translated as CATKLGVGSNEQFF.